Only a few counts were recorded for the clone carrying this T cell receptor beta chain. Its antigen is undetermined. V lost 11 bases, J lost 1 base, and 20 bases lay in between. The CDR3 covers 15 residues. Germline V gives CDR1 MNHEY, CDR2 SVGAGI. The data derive from a study of beta chain features in type 1 diabetes. In the study overall: Researchers looked at fewer than 120,000,000 sorted cells across all samples. General study results and limits: Individuals with type 1 diabetes displayed fewer insertions and more deletions at VDJ junctions.

The whole isolated RNA underwent reverse transcription, so sequencing captured expressed TCRB transcripts. Data came from immunoSEQ multiplex PCR; TCRdb stores just in-frame clones and leaves some out. Counted here are 130,000 to 150,000 clones, 6% to 7.5% occurring once; the ten biggest clones make up about 1.4%. A single heparinised blood sample, averaging around 110 mL, was obtained per donor. Sorted populations all exceeded 95% purity. The sequencing input was central memory CD4+ T cells from blood. This chain links TRBV6-5 with TRBJ1-1, with D perhaps matching TRBD1 (5 bases). This TCR came from a woman aged 25-40 years in good health. The chain's CDR3 is CAATAEGLRNTEAFF. In nucleotides, the CDR3 is TGTGCCGCCACAGCGGAGGGACTTAGGAACACTGAAGCTTTCTTT.